This is a list of T cell receptor beta chains from one sample in a study of response to subunit inactivated influenza vaccine. TCRdb re-called the RT-PCR reads through MiXCR, storing one row per CDR3 protein. Counted here are around 530,000 distinct CDR3 sequences, approximately 10% occurring once; the ten biggest clones make up 10% to 13%. Sequencing was performed on PBMCs from blood, taken on the day of vaccination. The receptors were sampled from a man between 45 and 60 years old who received an inactivated influenza vaccine. CDR3s include the opening cysteine and the closing phenylalanine or tryptophan. The D gene is left open where the match is weak. Only some rows state a clone size, as once, few, many or a class for expanded clones.

size,V,J,D,CDR3,DNA
-,TRBV24-1,TRBJ2-5,TRBD1,CATSDTGTGKQDRETQYF,TGTGCCACCAGTGATACCGGGACAGGCAAACAGGACCGAGAGACCCAGTACTTC
few,TRBV5-4,TRBJ1-2,TRBD1,CASSLGVGQGPYTF,TGTGCCAGCAGCTTGGGGGTTGGACAGGGTCCCTACACCTTC
few,TRBV15,TRBJ1-4,-,CATSRPLTGVANEKLFF,TGTGCCACCAGCAGACCTCTGACAGGTGTGGCTAATGAAAAACTGTTTTTT
few,TRBV4-1,TRBJ2-1,-,CASSDGGYTGEQFF,TGCGCCAGCAGCGACGGGGGATATACCGGTGAGCAGTTCTTC
-,TRBV10-3,TRBJ2-7,TRBD2,CAISESAGTSYEQYF,TGTGCCATCAGTGAGTCTGCCGGGACTAGCTACGAGCAGTACTTC
-,TRBV5-6,TRBJ2-7,TRBD1,CASSRGQGRSYEQYF,TGTGCCAGCAGTCGGGGACAGGGCCGATCCTACGAGCAGTACTTC
few,TRBV6-5,TRBJ2-5,TRBD2,CASSYQPGLAQETQYF,TGTGCCAGCAGTTACCAGCCGGGACTAGCGCAAGAGACCCAGTACTTC
many,TRBV9,TRBJ2-3,-,CASSEGTFSTDTQYF,TGTGCCAGCAGCGAGGGGACCTTCAGCACAGATACGCAGTATTTT
-,TRBV7-2,TRBJ2-7,-,CASSLDGTAQEQYF,TGTGCCAGCAGCTTAGACGGGACTGCCCAAGAGCAGTACTTC
-,TRBV28,TRBJ2-3,-,CASTLPGEAQYF,TGTGCCAGCACCCTGCCGGGAGAAGCGCAGTATTTT
-,TRBV10-3,TRBJ2-3,-,CAISERNLATDTQYF,TGTGCCATCAGTGAAAGGAACCTGGCAACAGATACGCAGTATTTT
-,TRBV5-1,TRBJ1-2,TRBD1,CASSLVDRGKNGYTF,TGCGCCAGCAGCTTGGTGGACAGGGGGAAGAATGGCTACACCTTC
many,TRBV12-3/TRBV12-4,TRBJ2-1,TRBD2,CASREAGSHNEQFF,TGTGCCAGCCGGGAGGCGGGGTCTCACAATGAGCAGTTCTTC
-,TRBV19,TRBJ2-1,TRBD1,CASSPGTGINEQFF,TGTGCCAGTAGTCCGGGGACAGGGATCAATGAGCAGTTCTTC
few,TRBV5-1,TRBJ2-2,-,CASSSQMGGELFF,TGCGCCAGCAGCAGTCAGATGGGCGGGGAGCTGTTTTTT
few,TRBV4-2,TRBJ2-7,TRBD1,CASSQYLTPDRGQVQYF,TGTGCCAGCAGCCAATACCTAACCCCGGACAGGGGCCAGGTGCAGTACTTC
few,TRBV2,TRBJ2-5,-,CASSEQVGETQYF,TGTGCCAGCAGTGAACAGGTTGGAGAGACCCAGTACTTC
many,TRBV5-6,TRBJ2-2,-,CASSAQTESNTGELFF,TGTGCCAGCAGCGCCCAGACAGAGTCTAACACCGGGGAGCTGTTTTTT